This T cell receptor (beta chain) was identified in a study of T-cell memory formation after mild COVID-19. Whole-study context: Largely, TCR clusters stayed within a single donor.

TCRdb independently ran MiXCR on the 5' RACE reads; one entry per CDR3 protein. The sample carries 400,000 or so distinct CDR3 sequences, around 20% recorded once. After removal of 0 bases from V and 0 bases from J, the junction contained 4 bases not matched to a gene. Germline V gene sequence: CDR1 MNHNY, CDR2 SVGAGI (reference sequence). The CDR3 is made up of 17 amino acids. Study results and caveats: The pre-infection memory compartment contained some responding clones, suggesting cross-reactive memory joined.

This clonotype was observed a handful of times. Its antigen is not identified. The sequencing input was PBMCs or a T cell subset sorted from them (not recorded which). This TCR came from an adult woman who had mild COVID-19 (a few samples of this study predate the infection). Cell type and time point are not known. The chain is built from TRBV6-6 and TRBJ2-5; 10 bases match TRBD2. The CDR3 spells CASSYSSSGGYQETQYF. The CDR3 nucleotides read TGTGCCAGCAGTTACTCGTCTAGCGGGGGTTACCAAGAGACCCAGTACTTC.